This T cell receptor (beta chain) is drawn from a study of T cell responses to AZD1222 COVID-19 vaccine. Study-wide results and limits: Recipients of AZD1222 seropositive at baseline numbered only 6 or 7.

About this clone: Its matching antigen is unknown.

Germline-derived CDR1 and CDR2 are MNHEY and SVGAGI. The CDR3 totals 15 residues. V shed 6 bases and J 0 bases; nucleotides not matched to a gene: 5. Assay: immunoSEQ multiplex PCR; the TCRdb copy retains only in-frame clones and omits some. This sample has 90,000 to 100,000 clones, with about four fifths found just once. The sequence was obtained from an adult who received the AZD1222 COVID-19 vaccine. The input for sequencing was peripheral blood, taken 28 days after the second AZD1222 dose. The chain carries TRBV6-5 and TRBJ1-3; 7 bases are a match to TRBD1. The CDR3 bases are TGTGCCAGCAGCAGGGGGATTACCTCTGGAAACACCATATATTTT. It yields the protein CASSRGITSGNTIYF.